This TCR beta chain is from a study of T cells in localized non-small cell lung cancer. Study results and limitations: An association was observed between higher blood T cell density and longer overall survival.

Trimming left V 3 bases short and J 3 bases short, with 12 bases between. The CDR3 is 15 amino acids. Germline V CDR1 and CDR2: MNHEY, SMNVEV (reference sequence). Concerning this clone: What it binds is unknown.

Some clones are missing from TCRdb's copy, which holds only in-frame ones; the method was immunoSEQ multiplex PCR. The sample carries under 30,000 clones, around 89% recorded once. The material was peripheral blood, obtained before any cancer treatment. The gene calls are TRBV27 and TRBJ1-5; unclear D gene. This receptor was identified in a woman aged 40-69 years with stage I lung adenocarcinoma. CDR3 in amino acids: CASSLAAGFNQPQHF. The CDR3 DNA reads as TGTGCCAGCAGTTTGGCAGCCGGATTCAATCAGCCCCAGCATTTT.